This T cell receptor (beta chain) stems from a study of blood T cell repertoires in COVID-19. On the study more broadly: Italy, Spain and the United States were the sources of the convalescent and acute COVID-19 samples. PBMCs, B-cell-depleted T cells, or T cells were the source of the cDNA or gDNA that made up the material.

The authors' processing: Amplification of reference gene primers was used by the study to estimate nucleated cell counts. This table comes from immunoSEQ multiplex PCR, and its TCRdb copy is limited to in-frame clones, with some not included. V and J calls and clone size are copied from that table; D and trimming were computed from the DNA. The sample holds about 100,000 clones, roughly 85% seen once. J gave up 2 bases and V 4 bases, and 1 base lay outside the gene matches. CDR3 size: 14 residues. CDR1 is SNHLY and CDR2 is FYNNEI in the germline V gene. The sample taken for sequencing was peripheral blood. The TCR sequence derives from a human donor in a cohort sampled during active COVID-19. The chain joins TRBV2 to TRBJ2-7; 11 nucleotides line up with TRBD2. Here the CDR3 reads CASSVAGGPYEQYF. The CDR3 DNA is TGTGCCAGCAGTGTAGCGGGGGGGCCCTACGAGCAGTACTTC.